Listed here are 6 T cell receptor beta chains from one sample, sequenced in a study of cytomegalovirus exposure and HLA in healthy donors. Both 60 Vbeta primers and 13 Jbeta primers went into the PCR. Sequencing was performed with immunoSEQ multiplex PCR; in TCRdb, only in-frame clones are kept and a portion is missing. The sample shows about 110,000 clones, under 85% of them seen only once. The sequenced sample consisted of PBMCs. These receptors were taken from a man aged 25 to 45 in good health and CMV-seropositive.

The chain employs TRBV5-4 and TRBJ2-3, with TRBD2 matching 8 bases. The CDR3 runs to 17 residues. Germline V CDR1 and CDR2: SGHNT, YYREEE (reference sequence). The V gene end was trimmed by 1 base and the J gene end by 3 bases; junction bases not matched to a gene: 10. The CDR3 loop is CASSLWGAGGQTDTQYF. The CDR3 DNA sequence: TGTGCCAGCAGCTTGTGGGGGGCGGGGGGCCAAACAGATACGCAGTATTTT.

The chain links TRBV4-1 to TRBJ1-1; D gene unclear. The germline V and J ends were trimmed by 5 bases and 1 base, with 20 bases remaining between them. Germline CDR1 and CDR2: MGHRA and YSYEKL. CDR3 length equals 17 residues. CDR3 coding DNA: TGCGCCAGCAGCAAAGCCATAGCACGTACCCAGAACACTGAAGCTTTCTTT. Its protein product is CASSKAIARTQNTEAFF.

The genes are TRBV7-2 and TRBJ2-5; 8 bases line up with TRBD2. From germline, CDR1 is SGHTA and CDR2 FQGNSA. The CDR3 length is 16 residues. V shed 1 base and J 5 bases; nucleotides not matched to a gene: 9. The CDR3 DNA reads as TGTGCCAGCAGCTTAGTTCGTAGCGGGGATGGGGAGACCCAGTACTTC. It codes for CASSLVRSGDGETQYF.

The table lists this clone with a count of one. This chain links TRBV30 with TRBJ1-2, with a weak D call TRBD1 (6 bases). The CDR3 runs 15 residues. Trimming took off 3 bases at V and 0 bases at J, with 14 bases between the two ends. The germline V gene has CDR1 GTSNPN and CDR2 SVGIG (reference sequence). CDR3 sequence (DNA): TGTGCCTGGAGGGCCCCGGGGGGCGCTAACTATGGCTACACCTTC. Amino acid sequence: CAWRAPGGANYGYTF.

The chain employs TRBV5-1 and TRBJ1-6; 12 bases align to TRBD1. With V trimmed by 0 bases and J by 11 bases, 9 bases remained unmatched. The CDR3 is 17 amino acids. Germline-derived CDR1 and CDR2 are SGHRS and YFSETQ. The CDR3 sequence is CASSLAMGQGAQTPLHF. CDR3 DNA sequence: TGCGCCAGCAGCTTGGCTATGGGACAGGGGGCGCAGACACCCCTCCACTTT.

V and J are TRBV9 and TRBJ2-7; TRBD1 matches at 8 bases. V shed 3 bases and J 7 bases; nucleotides not matched to a gene: 12. The CDR3 length is 15 residues. In germline, CDR1 is SGDLS, CDR2 YYNGEE. CDR3 coding DNA: TGTGCCAGCAGCGCTTTCGGGGACAGGAACGGAGAGCAGTACTTC. The encoded protein is CASSAFGDRNGEQYF.